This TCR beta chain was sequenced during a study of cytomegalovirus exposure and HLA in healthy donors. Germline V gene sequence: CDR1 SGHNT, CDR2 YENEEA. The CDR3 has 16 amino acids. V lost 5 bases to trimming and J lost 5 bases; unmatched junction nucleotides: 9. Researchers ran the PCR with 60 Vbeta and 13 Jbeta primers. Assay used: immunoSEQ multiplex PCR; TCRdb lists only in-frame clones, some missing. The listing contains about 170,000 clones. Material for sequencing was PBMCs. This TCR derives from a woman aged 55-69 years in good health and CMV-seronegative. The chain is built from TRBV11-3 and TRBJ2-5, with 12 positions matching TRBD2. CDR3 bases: TGTGCCAGCAGCCTGAGACTAGCGGGGGAAGGGGAGACCCAGTACTTC. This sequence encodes CASSLRLAGEGETQYF.